One T cell receptor beta chain is described in this entry. Its matching antigen is unknown. The data originate from a study of naive and memory T cell subsets. Findings of the study overall: In CD4 and CD8 cells, diversity dropped from naive through EMRA. Naive and memory repertoire findings lacked a ground truth for validation.

CD4+ T cell IFNgamma after overnight CMV lysate exposure gave donor CMV status. V shed 5 bases, J shed 0 bases, and the junction held 6 bases outside the gene matches. The CDR3 extends over 17 amino acids. Germline V CDR1 and CDR2: MDHEN, SYDVKM. Two oligonucleotides, mixed equimolar, formed the beta constant-region primer covering TRBC1 and TRBC2. TCRdb reprocessed the UMI-ligation and nested PCR reads with MiXCR, giving one entry per CDR3 protein. The sample has tens of thousands of distinct CDR3 sequences; about 12% are singletons. The TCR sequence derives from a human donor in good health. The specimen was central memory CD4+ T cells from blood. The chain recombines TRBV28 with TRBJ2-6; 8 bases fit TRBD1. DNA for the CDR3: TGTGCCAGCAGTACCCGGACAGGGCCCTCTGGGGCCAACGTCCTGACTTTC. Translation gives CASSTRTGPSGANVLTF.